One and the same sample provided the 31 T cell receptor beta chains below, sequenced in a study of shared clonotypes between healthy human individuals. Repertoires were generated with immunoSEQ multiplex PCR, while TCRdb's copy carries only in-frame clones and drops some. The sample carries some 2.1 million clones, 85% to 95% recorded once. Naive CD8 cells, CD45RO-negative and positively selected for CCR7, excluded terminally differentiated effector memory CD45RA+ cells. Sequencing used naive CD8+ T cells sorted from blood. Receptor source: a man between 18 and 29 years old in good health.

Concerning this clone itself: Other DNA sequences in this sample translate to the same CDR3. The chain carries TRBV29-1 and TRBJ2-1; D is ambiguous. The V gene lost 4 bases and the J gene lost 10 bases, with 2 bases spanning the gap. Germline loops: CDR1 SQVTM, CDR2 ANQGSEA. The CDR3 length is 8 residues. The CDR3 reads CSVGEQFF. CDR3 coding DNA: TGCAGCGTTGGAGAGCAGTTCTTC.

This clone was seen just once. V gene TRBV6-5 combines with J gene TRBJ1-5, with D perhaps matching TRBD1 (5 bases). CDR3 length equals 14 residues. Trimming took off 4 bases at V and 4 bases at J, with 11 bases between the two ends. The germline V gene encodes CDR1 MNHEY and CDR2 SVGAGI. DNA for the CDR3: TGTGCCAGCAGTTCCCGGGACGAAAATCAGCCCCAGCATTTT. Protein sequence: CASSSRDENQPQHF.

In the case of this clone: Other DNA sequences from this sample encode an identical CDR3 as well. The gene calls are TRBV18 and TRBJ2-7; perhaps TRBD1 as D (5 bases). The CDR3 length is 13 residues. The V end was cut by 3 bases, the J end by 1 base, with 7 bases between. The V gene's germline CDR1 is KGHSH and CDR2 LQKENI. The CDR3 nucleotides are TGTGCCAGCTCACCGGGGCAGTCCTACGAGCAGTACTTC. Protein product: CASSPGQSYEQYF.

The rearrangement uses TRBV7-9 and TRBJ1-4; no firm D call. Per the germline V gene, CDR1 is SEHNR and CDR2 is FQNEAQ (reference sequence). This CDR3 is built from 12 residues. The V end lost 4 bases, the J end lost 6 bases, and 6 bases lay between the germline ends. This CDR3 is CASSSGHEKLFF. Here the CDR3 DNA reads TGTGCCAGCAGCTCCGGACATGAAAAACTGTTTTTT.

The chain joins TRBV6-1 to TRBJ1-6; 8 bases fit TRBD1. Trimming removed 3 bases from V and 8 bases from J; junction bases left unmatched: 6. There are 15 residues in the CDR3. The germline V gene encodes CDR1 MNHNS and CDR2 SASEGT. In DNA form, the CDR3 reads TGTGCCAGCAGTGAGGATTTGGACAGGGATTCACCCCTCCACTTT. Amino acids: CASSEDLDRDSPLHF.

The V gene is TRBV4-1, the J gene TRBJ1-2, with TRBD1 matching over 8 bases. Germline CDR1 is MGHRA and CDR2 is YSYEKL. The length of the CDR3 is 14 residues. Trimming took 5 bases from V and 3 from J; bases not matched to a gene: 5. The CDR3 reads CASSAQTGDYGYTF. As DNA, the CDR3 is TGCGCCAGCAGCGCTCAGACAGGGGACTATGGCTACACCTTC.

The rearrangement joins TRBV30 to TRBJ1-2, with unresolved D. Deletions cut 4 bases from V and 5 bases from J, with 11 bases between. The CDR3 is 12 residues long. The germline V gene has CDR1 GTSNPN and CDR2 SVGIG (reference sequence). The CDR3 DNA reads TGTGCCTGGAAGGGAATGGGGTATGGCTACACCTTC. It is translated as CAWKGMGYGYTF.

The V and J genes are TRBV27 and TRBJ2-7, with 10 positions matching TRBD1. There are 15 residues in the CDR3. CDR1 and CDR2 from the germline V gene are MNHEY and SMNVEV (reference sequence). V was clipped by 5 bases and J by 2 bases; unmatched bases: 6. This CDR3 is CASSPGTGVTYEQYF. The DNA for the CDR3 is TGTGCCAGCAGTCCGGGGACAGGGGTTACCTACGAGCAGTACTTC.

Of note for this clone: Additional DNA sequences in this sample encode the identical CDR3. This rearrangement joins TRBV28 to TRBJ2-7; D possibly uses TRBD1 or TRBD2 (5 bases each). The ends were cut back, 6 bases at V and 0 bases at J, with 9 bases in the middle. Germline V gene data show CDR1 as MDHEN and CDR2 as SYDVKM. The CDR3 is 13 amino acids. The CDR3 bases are TGTGCCAGCAGGTCAGGGAGCTCCTACGAGCAGTACTTC. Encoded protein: CASRSGSSYEQYF.

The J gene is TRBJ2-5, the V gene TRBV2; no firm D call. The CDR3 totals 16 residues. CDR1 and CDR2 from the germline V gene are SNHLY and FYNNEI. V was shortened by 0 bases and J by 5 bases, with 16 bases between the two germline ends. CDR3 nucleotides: TGTGCCAGCAGTGAAGCGCTCTCAGGCTATTTGGAGACCCAGTACTTC. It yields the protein CASSEALSGYLETQYF.

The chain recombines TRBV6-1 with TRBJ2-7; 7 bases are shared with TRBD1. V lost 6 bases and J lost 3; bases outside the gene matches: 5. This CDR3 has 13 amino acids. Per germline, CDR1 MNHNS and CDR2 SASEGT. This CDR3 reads CASSPGQHYEQYF. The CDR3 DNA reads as TGTGCCAGCAGCCCGGGACAGCACTACGAGCAGTACTTC.

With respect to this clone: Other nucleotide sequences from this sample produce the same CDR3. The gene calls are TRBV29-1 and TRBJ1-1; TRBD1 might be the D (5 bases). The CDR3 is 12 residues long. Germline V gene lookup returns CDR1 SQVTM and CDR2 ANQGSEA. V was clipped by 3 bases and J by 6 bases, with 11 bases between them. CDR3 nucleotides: TGCAGCGTTGAGGGGTCCAGGGCTGAAGCTTTCTTT. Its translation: CSVEGSRAEAFF.

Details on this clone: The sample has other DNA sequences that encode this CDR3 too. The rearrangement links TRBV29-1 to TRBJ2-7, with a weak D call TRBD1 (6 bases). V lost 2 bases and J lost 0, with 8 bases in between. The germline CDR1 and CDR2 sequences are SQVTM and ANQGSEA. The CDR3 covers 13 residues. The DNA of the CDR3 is TGCAGCGTTGAACCAGGGGACTCCTACGAGCAGTACTTC. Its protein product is CSVEPGDSYEQYF.

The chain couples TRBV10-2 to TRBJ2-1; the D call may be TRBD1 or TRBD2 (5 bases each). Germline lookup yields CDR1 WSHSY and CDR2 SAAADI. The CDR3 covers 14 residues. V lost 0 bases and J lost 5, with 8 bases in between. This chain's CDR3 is CASSESEGHNEQFF. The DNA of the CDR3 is TGCGCCAGCAGTGAGTCTGAGGGGCACAATGAGCAGTTCTTC.

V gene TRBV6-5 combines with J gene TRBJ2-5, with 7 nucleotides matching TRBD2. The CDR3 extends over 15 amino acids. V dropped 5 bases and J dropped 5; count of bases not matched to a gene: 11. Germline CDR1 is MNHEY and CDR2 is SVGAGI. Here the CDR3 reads CASSPLGGSEETQYF. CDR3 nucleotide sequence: TGTGCCAGCAGTCCTCTCGGCGGGAGTGAGGAGACCCAGTACTTC.

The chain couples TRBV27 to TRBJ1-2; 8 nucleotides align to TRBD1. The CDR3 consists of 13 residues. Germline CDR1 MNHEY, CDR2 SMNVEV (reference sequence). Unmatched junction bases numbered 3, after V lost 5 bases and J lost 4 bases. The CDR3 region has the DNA TGTGCCAGCAGTCAAGGGACAGGCTATGGCTACACCTTC. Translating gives CASSQGTGYGYTF.

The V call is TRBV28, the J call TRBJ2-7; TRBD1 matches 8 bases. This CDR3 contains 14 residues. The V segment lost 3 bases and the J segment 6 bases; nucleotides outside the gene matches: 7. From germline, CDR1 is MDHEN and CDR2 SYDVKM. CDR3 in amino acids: CASSFRTGLGEQYF. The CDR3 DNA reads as TGTGCCAGCAGTTTTCGGACAGGGTTAGGCGAGCAGTACTTC.

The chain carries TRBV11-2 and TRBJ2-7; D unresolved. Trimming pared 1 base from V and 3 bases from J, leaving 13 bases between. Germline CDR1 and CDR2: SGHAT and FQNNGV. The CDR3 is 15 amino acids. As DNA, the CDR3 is TGTGCCAGCAGCTTAGTTCCTCAAGGCGGCTACGAGCAGTACTTC. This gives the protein CASSLVPQGGYEQYF.

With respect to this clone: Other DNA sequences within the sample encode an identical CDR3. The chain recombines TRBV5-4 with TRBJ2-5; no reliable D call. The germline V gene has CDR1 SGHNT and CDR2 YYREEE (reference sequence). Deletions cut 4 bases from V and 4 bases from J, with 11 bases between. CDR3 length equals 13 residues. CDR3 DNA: TGTGCCAGCAGCCCGGGCCTGGGAGAGACCCAGTACTTC. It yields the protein CASSPGLGETQYF.

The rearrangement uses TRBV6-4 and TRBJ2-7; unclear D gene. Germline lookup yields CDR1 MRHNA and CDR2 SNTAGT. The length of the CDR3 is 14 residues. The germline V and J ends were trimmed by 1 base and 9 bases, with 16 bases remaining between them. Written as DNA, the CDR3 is TGTGCCAGCAGTGACTACTCCGGAGCGTATCCGCAGTACTTC. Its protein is CASSDYSGAYPQYF.

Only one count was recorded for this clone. In nucleotides, the CDR3 is TGTGCCAGCAGGTGGGGGACAGGCTTCGGCACCGGGGAGCTGTTTTTT. It specifies CASRWGTGFGTGELFF. The V and J genes are TRBV5-6 and TRBJ2-2; 8 bases map to TRBD1. Germline V gene sequence: CDR1 SGHDT, CDR2 YYEEEE. The J segment lost 4 bases and the V segment lost 5 bases, leaving 10 bases of the junction unmatched. There are 16 residues in the CDR3.

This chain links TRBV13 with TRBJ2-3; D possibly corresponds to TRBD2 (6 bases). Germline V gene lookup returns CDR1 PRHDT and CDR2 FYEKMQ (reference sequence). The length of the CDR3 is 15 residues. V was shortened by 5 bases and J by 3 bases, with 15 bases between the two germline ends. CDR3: CASSAPGTPTDTQYF. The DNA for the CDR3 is TGTGCCAGCAGCGCCCCCGGGACTCCTACAGATACGCAGTATTTT.

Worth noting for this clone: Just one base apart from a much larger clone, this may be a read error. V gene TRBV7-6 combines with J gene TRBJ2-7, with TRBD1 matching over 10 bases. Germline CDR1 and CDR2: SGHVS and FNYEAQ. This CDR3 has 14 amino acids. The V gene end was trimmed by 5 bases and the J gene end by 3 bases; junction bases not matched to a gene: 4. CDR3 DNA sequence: TGTGCCAGCAGCCCCGGGACAGGGGTCTACGAGCAGTACTTC. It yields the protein CASSPGTGVYEQYF. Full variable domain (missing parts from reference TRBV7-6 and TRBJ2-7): GAGVSQSPRYKVTKRGQDVALRCDPISGHVSLYWYRQALGQGPEFLTYFNYEAQQDKSGLPNDRFSAERPEGSISTLTIQRTEQRDSAMYRCASSPGTGVYEQYFGPGTRLTVT.

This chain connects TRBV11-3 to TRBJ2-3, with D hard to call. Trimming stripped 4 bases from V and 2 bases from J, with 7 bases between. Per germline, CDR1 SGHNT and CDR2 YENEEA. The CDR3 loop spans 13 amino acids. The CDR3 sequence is CASSYHNTDTQYF. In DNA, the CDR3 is TGTGCCAGCAGCTACCATAACACAGATACGCAGTATTTT.

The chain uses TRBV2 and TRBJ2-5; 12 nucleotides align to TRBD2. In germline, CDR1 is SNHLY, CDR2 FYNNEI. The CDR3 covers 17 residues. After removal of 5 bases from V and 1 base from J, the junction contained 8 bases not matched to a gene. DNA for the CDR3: TGTGCCAGCAGTCCGGGCCCACTAGCGGGGGGCCAAGAGACCCAGTACTTC. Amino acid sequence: CASSPGPLAGGQETQYF.

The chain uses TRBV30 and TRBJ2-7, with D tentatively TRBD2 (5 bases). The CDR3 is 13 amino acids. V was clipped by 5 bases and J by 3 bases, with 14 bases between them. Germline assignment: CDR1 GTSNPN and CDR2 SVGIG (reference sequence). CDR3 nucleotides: TGTGCCTGGGGCCGGGGTTTGGACTACGAGCAGTACTTC. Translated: CAWGRGLDYEQYF. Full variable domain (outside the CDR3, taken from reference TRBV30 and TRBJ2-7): SQTIHQWPATLVQPVGSPLSLECTVEGTSNPNLYWYRQAAGRGLQLLFYSVGIGQISSEVPQNLSASRPQDRQFILSSKKLLLSDSGFYLCAWGRGLDYEQYFGPGTRLTVT.

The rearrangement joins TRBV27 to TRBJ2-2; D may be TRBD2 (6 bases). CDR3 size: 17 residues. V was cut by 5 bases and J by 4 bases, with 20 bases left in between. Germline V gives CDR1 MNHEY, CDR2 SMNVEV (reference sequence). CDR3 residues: CASSPNIAVPGTGELFF. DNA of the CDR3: TGTGCCAGCAGTCCCAATATAGCGGTTCCGGGCACCGGGGAGCTGTTTTTT.

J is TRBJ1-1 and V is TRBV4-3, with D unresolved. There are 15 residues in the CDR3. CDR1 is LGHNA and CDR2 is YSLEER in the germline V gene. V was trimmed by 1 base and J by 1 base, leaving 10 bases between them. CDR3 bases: TGCGCCAGCAGCCAAGGATTGGGTACGAACACTGAAGCTTTCTTT. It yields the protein CASSQGLGTNTEAFF.

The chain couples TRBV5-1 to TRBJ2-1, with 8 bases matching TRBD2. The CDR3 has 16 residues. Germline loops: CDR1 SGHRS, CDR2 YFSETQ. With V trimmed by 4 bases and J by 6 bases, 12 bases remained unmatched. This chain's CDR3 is CASSPQGTSVRNEQFF. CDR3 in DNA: TGCGCCAGCAGCCCCCAGGGGACTAGTGTCCGCAATGAGCAGTTCTTC.

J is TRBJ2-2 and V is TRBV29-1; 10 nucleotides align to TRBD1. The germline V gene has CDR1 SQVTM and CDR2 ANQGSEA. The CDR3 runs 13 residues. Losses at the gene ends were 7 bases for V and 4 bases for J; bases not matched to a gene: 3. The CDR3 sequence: CSGQGAGTGELFF. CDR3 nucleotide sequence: TGCAGCGGACAGGGGGCAGGCACCGGGGAGCTGTTTTTT.

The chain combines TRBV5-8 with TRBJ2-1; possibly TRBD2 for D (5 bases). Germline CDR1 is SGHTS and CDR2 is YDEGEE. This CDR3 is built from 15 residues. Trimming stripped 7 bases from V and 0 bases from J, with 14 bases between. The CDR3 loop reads CASGNGLRSYNEQFF. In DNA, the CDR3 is TGTGCCAGCGGAAACGGACTTCGCTCCTACAATGAGCAGTTCTTC. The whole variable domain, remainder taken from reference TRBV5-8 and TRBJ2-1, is EAGVTQSPTHLIKTRGQQATLRCSPISGHTSVYWYQQALGLGLQFLLWYDEGEERNRGNFPPRFSGRQFPNYSSELNVNALELEDSALYLCASGNGLRSYNEQFFGPGTRLTVL.